This is a list of T cell receptor beta chains from one sample in a study of early T cells in non-severe SARS-CoV-2 infection. TCRdb called the 5' RACE reads again in MiXCR, with one record for every CDR3 protein. The table lists 48,000 or so distinct CDR3 sequences, 6.2% of them singletons. The specimen was whole blood, collected at baseline. These receptors were collected from an adult who was a healthcare worker with PCR-confirmed SARS-CoV-2 infection or an uninfected control (not recorded which). The CDR3 runs from the conserved cysteine through the conserved F or W. The D gene is left open where the match is weak. Not all rows give a size; the values are once, few, many and, for expanded clones, a class.

many	TRBV29-1	TRBJ2-2	.	TGCAGCGTTGACAAGACCGATACCGGGGAGCTGTTTTTT	CSVDKTDTGELFF
many	TRBV29-1	TRBJ2-1	TRBD2	TGCAGCGTTGCAGCGGCGGGAGGGCGATCGAATGAGCAGTTCTTC	CSVAAAGGRSNEQFF
.	TRBV20-1	TRBJ2-7	.	TGCAGTGCACGGTCCGCTAGCAATTACGAGCAGTACTTC	CSARSASNYEQYF
.	TRBV6-5	TRBJ2-7	TRBD1	TGTGCCAGCAGTTGGGGGGGACAGGGGAGCTACGAGCAGTACTTC	CASSWGGQGSYEQYF
.	TRBV12-3/TRBV12-4	TRBJ2-5	.	TGTGCCAGCAGTTTGGCCCGGGAGACCCAGTACTTC	CASSLARETQYF
many	TRBV6-6	TRBJ2-2	.	TGTGCCAGCATTGACAGCACCGGGGAGCTGTTTTTT	CASIDSTGELFF
.	TRBV6-6	TRBJ1-2	.	TGTGCCAGCAGTTACAAACCCAGGGACCAATATGGCTACACCTTC	CASSYKPRDQYGYTF
many	TRBV5-1	TRBJ2-2	.	TGCGCCAGCAGCTTGCCAGCGGAGGACACCGGGGAGCTGTTTTTT	CASSLPAEDTGELFF
few	TRBV10-3	TRBJ2-7	TRBD1	TGTGCCATCAGTGCAACCGGGACAGGAGTTACCTACGAGCAGTACTTC	CAISATGTGVTYEQYF
many	TRBV5-1	TRBJ2-7	TRBD1	TGCGCCAGCAGCCGGACAGGGGGATGGTACGAGCAGTACTTC	CASSRTGGWYEQYF
many	TRBV5-1	TRBJ2-2	.	TGCGCCAGCAGCTTGGGAGCTGCCGGGGTAACCGGGGAGCTGTTTTTT	CASSLGAAGVTGELFF
many	TRBV29-1	TRBJ1-4	.	TGCAGCGTTGGTCTAGGTGAAAAACTGTTTTTT	CSVGLGEKLFF
few	TRBV11-2	TRBJ2-1	.	TGTGCCAGCAGCTTATCTCGGGACACGAACCCTTTCTTTTACAATGAGCAGTTCTTC	CASSLSRDTNPFFYNEQFF
many	TRBV24-1	TRBJ2-2	TRBD2	TGTGCCACCAGTGGGGAGACTAGCACGAACACCGGGGAGCTGTTTTTT	CATSGETSTNTGELFF
.	TRBV20-1	TRBJ1-1	TRBD1	TGCAGTGCTAGTGCAGGGGGCGTCACTGAAGCTTTCTTT	CSASAGGVTEAFF
many	TRBV7-9	TRBJ2-7	TRBD1	TGTGCCAGCAGCTTAAGTGGGACAGGGACCTACGAGCAGTACTTC	CASSLSGTGTYEQYF
many	TRBV12-3/TRBV12-4	TRBJ2-1	TRBD2	TGTGCCAGCAGTTTAGTGGGGACTAGCGGGAGGGGAAATGAGCAGTTCTTC	CASSLVGTSGRGNEQFF
.	TRBV2	TRBJ2-7	.	TGTGCCAGCAGTGAATCTGGGCGCAGCCAGCAGTACTTC	CASSESGRSQQYF
many	TRBV5-6	TRBJ2-4	.	TGTGCCAGCAGCTTGGGGCAGGGTAAAACCAAAAACATTCAGTACTTC	CASSLGQGKTKNIQYF
few	TRBV4-2	TRBJ2-5	.	TGTGCCAGCAGCCAAGGTGGGGTCGGGGAGACCCAGTACTTC	CASSQGGVGETQYF
many	TRBV7-8	TRBJ2-1	.	TGTGCCAGCAGCCCAGACGTCCCTCCCTACAATGAGCAGTTCTTC	CASSPDVPPYNEQFF
.	TRBV6-5	TRBJ1-5	TRBD1	TGTGCCAGCGGACAGGGGTGGCAGCCCCAGCATTTT	CASGQGWQPQHF
many	TRBV27	TRBJ2-7	TRBD2	TGTGCCAGCAGTTCTCCCGGGACTAGCGGGAGGGCCATATACTTC	CASSSPGTSGRAIYF
many	TRBV11-2	TRBJ2-7	.	TGTGCCAGCAGCTGGGACGGATCCTACGAGCAGTACTTC	CASSWDGSYEQYF
many	TRBV20-1	TRBJ2-3	TRBD2	TGCAGTGCAGAGCGGGACACAGATACGCAGTATTTT	CSAERDTDTQYF
many	TRBV28	TRBJ2-5	TRBD1	TGTGCCAGCAGTTACGGACAGGGGAGGCAAGAGACCCAGTACTTC	CASSYGQGRQETQYF
.	TRBV5-1	TRBJ2-3	TRBD2	TGCGCCAGCAGCTGGGGACTAGCGGATAGCACAGATACGCAGTATTTT	CASSWGLADSTDTQYF
.	TRBV4-3	TRBJ1-5	.	TGCGCCAGCAGCCAAGGGCTGGCAGCTAGCAATCAGCCCCAGCATTTT	CASSQGLAASNQPQHF
.	TRBV10-3	TRBJ1-2	.	TGTGCCATCAGTGGACAGAGTAACTATGGCTACACCTTC	CAISGQSNYGYTF
many	TRBV5-1	TRBJ2-1	TRBD2	TGCGCCAGCAGCTTGAGGACTAGCGGCGGTGAGCAGTTCTTC	CASSLRTSGGEQFF
few	TRBV20-1	TRBJ2-6	.	TGCAGTGCTCTTCAGGCCTCTGGGGCCAACGTCCTGACTTTC	CSALQASGANVLTF
.	TRBV12-3/TRBV12-4	TRBJ2-2	.	TGTGCCAGCAGAGTACAGGGTGGAAGCGGGGAGCTGTTTTTT	CASRVQGGSGELFF
few	TRBV11-2	TRBJ2-2	.	TGTGCCAGCAGCCGAGATTCACGGAACACCGGGGAGCTGTTTTTT	CASSRDSRNTGELFF
many	TRBV12-3/TRBV12-4	TRBJ2-4	TRBD2	TGTGCCAGCAGTGATAGCGGGAGTAGGGACATTCAGTACTTC	CASSDSGSRDIQYF
many	TRBV6-2/TRBV6-3	TRBJ1-5	.	TGTGCCAGCAGTTACGAGGAGAATCAGCCCCAGCATTTT	CASSYEENQPQHF
many	TRBV27	TRBJ2-1	TRBD2	TGTGCCAGCGGGCGCGGGAGCTCCTACAATGAGCAGTTCTTC	CASGRGSSYNEQFF
.	TRBV28	TRBJ2-1	.	TGTGCCAGCAGTTCGCAGACAAAATCATACAATGAGCAGTTCTTC	CASSSQTKSYNEQFF
few	TRBV27	TRBJ1-3	.	TGTGCCAGCAGTTTATCCGGGGGCTTCGGAGGAAACACCATATATTTT	CASSLSGGFGGNTIYF
many	TRBV18	TRBJ2-1	.	TGTGCCAGCTCACCAAAGGATGAGCAGTTCTTC	CASSPKDEQFF
.	TRBV28	TRBJ1-2	TRBD1	TGTGCCAGCAGTTCGAGACAGGGGGCACTAGGGTATGGCTACACCTTC	CASSSRQGALGYGYTF
many	TRBV20-1	TRBJ2-7	.	TGCAGTGCTTTTGTGCTCGCCGAGCAGTACTTC	CSAFVLAEQYF
many	TRBV14	TRBJ1-2	.	TGTGCCAGCAGCCAACCTGCAGGGTACGGCTACACCTTC	CASSQPAGYGYTF
many	TRBV7-9	TRBJ2-5	TRBD2	TGTGCCAGCAGCTCTGGACTAGCGGGGCCGCAAGAGACCCAGTACTTC	CASSSGLAGPQETQYF
.	TRBV6-1	TRBJ2-2	TRBD2	TGTGCCAGCAGCTCCGGGACTAGCGGGTGGAACACCGGGGAGCTGTTTTTT	CASSSGTSGWNTGELFF
.	TRBV19	TRBJ2-5	.	TGTGCCAGTAGTCAATCCTCGGATATATCGGAGACCCAGTACTTC	CASSQSSDISETQYF
few	TRBV6-5	TRBJ2-7	.	TGTGCCAGCAGGAACGCGGGCAGTTTCGAGCAGTACTTC	CASRNAGSFEQYF
few	TRBV15	TRBJ1-5	.	TGTGCCACCAGCAGAGCAAGGCAGTATAGCAATCAGCCCCAGCATTTT	CATSRARQYSNQPQHF
.	TRBV7-7	TRBJ1-4	.	TGTGCTAGCAGCTTACCGGACCCAGGGTACATTAATGAAAAACTGTTTTTT	CASSLPDPGYINEKLFF
many	TRBV19	TRBJ2-1	TRBD2	TGTGCCAGTAGTACTGGACTAGCGGTGTGGGATGAGCAGTTCTTC	CASSTGLAVWDEQFF
many	TRBV6-1	TRBJ1-2	.	TGTGCCAGCAGTGAAATTGCGGACAACCTTGGCTACACCTTC	CASSEIADNLGYTF
few	TRBV15	TRBJ2-3	TRBD1	TGTGCCACCAGCAGCGGGGGTCCAGGGGGCGAATTTCATACGCAGTATTTT	CATSSGGPGGEFHTQYF
.	TRBV19	TRBJ2-6	TRBD1	TGTGCCAGTAGGGGGAAACAGGGGATCAACGTCCTGACTTTC	CASRGKQGINVLTF
many	TRBV6-1	TRBJ1-5	TRBD1	TGTGCCAGCACCCCGACAGGGACCTTCAATCAGCCCCAGCATTTT	CASTPTGTFNQPQHF
many	TRBV6-5	TRBJ1-6	.	TGTGCCAGCAGATCCAGGGGATCAAATTCACCCCTCCACTTT	CASRSRGSNSPLHF
few	TRBV7-9	TRBJ2-3	TRBD2	TGTGCCAGCAGTCTAGCGGGAGGGATCGACACAGATACGCAGTATTTT	CASSLAGGIDTDTQYF
.	TRBV6-6	TRBJ2-4	.	TGTGCCAGCAGTCCCGGGGTAGCCAAAAACATTCAGTACTTC	CASSPGVAKNIQYF
.	TRBV28	TRBJ2-7	.	TGTGCCAGCATGTCAGCCAAGTCCTACGAGCAGTACTTC	CASMSAKSYEQYF
.	TRBV25-1	TRBJ1-3	TRBD1	TGTGCCAGCAGTGAAGGGGGACAGGGGGTCTCTGGAAACACCATATATTTT	CASSEGGQGVSGNTIYF
many	TRBV24-1	TRBJ2-1	TRBD2	TGTGCCACCAGTGATCCCAGGACTAGCGGGCCCTACAATGAGCAGTTCTTC	CATSDPRTSGPYNEQFF
many	TRBV3-1	TRBJ2-3	TRBD2	TGTGCCAGCAGTCTAGCGGGAGTGGGAACAGATACGCAGTATTTT	CASSLAGVGTDTQYF